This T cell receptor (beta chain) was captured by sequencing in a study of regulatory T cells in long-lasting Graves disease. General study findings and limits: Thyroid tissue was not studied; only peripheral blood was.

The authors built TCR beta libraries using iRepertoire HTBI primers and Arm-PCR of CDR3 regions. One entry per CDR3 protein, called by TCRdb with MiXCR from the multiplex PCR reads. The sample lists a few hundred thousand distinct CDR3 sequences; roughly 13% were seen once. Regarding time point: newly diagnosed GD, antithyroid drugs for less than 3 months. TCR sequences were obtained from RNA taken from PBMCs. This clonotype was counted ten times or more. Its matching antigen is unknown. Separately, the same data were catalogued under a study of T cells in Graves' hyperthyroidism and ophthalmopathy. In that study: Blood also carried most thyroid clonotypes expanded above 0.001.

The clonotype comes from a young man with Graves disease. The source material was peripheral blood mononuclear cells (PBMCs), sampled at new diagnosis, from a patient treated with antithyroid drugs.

This CDR3 reads CAISELSKQLDTQYF. The CDR3 nucleotides read TGTGCCATCAGTGAGCTTAGTAAACAGTTGGATACGCAGTATTTT. V and J are TRBV10-3 and TRBJ2-3; no definite D call. V lost 2 bases and J lost 6, with 15 bases in between. The length of the CDR3 is 15 residues. Germline V gene data show CDR1 as ENHRY and CDR2 as SYGVKD.